The 24 T cell receptor beta chains in this list originate from one sample, sequenced in a study of blood T cell repertoires in COVID-19. TCRdb's table, derived via immunoSEQ multiplex PCR, lists solely in-frame clones and lacks some. Of some 320,000 clones detected, about 90% appear once; the ten largest clones hold roughly 8%. Sequencing was carried out using peripheral blood. Receptors originate from a woman in her forties or fifties who had recovered from COVID-19.

With respect to this clone: At the DNA level, this CDR3 is encoded by other sequences in the same sample as well. J is TRBJ2-1 and V is TRBV4-3; D may be TRBD2 (6 bases). CDR1 is LGHNA, CDR2 YSLEER, per germline. The CDR3 is 14 amino acids. Trimming stripped 1 base from V and 5 bases from J, with 9 bases between. CDR3 protein: CASSQVGGDNEQFF. CDR3 DNA: TGCGCCAGCAGCCAAGTTGGAGGGGACAATGAGCAGTTCTTC.

The chain recombines TRBV7-2 with TRBJ2-3; TRBD2 agrees at 9 bases. CDR1 SGHTA and CDR2 FQGNSA come from the germline V gene. Trimming at V came to 2 bases and at J to 0 bases, leaving 3 bases not matched to a gene. CDR3 length: 16 residues. The CDR3 bases are TGTGCCAGCAGCTTATCTAGCGGGGAGAGCACAGATACGCAGTATTTT. As protein: CASSLSSGESTDTQYF.

This chain links TRBV28 with TRBJ1-1; D is undetermined. Germline V gene data show CDR1 as MDHEN and CDR2 as SYDVKM. V was cut by 6 bases and J by 4 bases, with 9 bases left in between. The CDR3 runs to 12 residues. This chain's CDR3 is CASRKSVTEAFF. The DNA of the CDR3 is TGTGCCAGCAGAAAATCGGTCACTGAAGCTTTCTTT. The full variable domain, in which reference TRBV28 and TRBJ1-1 provide the parts outside the CDR3, is DVKVTQSSRYLVKRTGEKVFLECVQDMDHENMFWYRQDPGLGLRLIYFSYDVKMKEKGDIPEGYSVSREKKERFSLILESASTNQTSMYLCASRKSVTEAFFGQGTRLTVV.

This chain uses TRBV6-6 with TRBJ2-1; D might be TRBD2 (6 bases). Germline V gives CDR1 MNHNY, CDR2 SVGAGI (reference sequence). The CDR3 extends over 16 amino acids. V dropped 5 bases and J dropped 7 bases, with 21 bases sitting between them. The CDR3 DNA reads TGTGCCAGCAGTACGCCTCTAGCGTTTAGGGGTAATGAGCAGTTCTTC. Protein: CASSTPLAFRGNEQFF.

This clone appeared a few times. This CDR3 is CAWSVNRDTKAFF. In DNA form, the CDR3 reads TGTGCCTGGAGCGTAAACCGGGACACCAAAGCTTTCTTT. The V and J genes are TRBV30 and TRBJ1-1; a weak D match, TRBD1 (6 bases). V shed 3 bases and J shed 9 bases, with 17 bases lying between them. The CDR3 contains 13 residues. CDR1 and CDR2 from the germline V gene are GTSNPN and SVGIG (reference sequence).

The J gene is TRBJ2-7, the V gene TRBV19, with a weak D call TRBD1 (6 bases). The CDR3 covers 14 residues. CDR1 is LNHDA and CDR2 is SQIVND in the germline V gene (reference sequence). V lost 5 bases to trimming and J lost 0 bases, with 11 bases between them. In DNA form, the CDR3 reads TGTGCCAGTAGTTTTCAGGGGAGCTCCTACGAGCAGTACTTC. Translating it yields CASSFQGSSYEQYF.

The chain employs TRBV28 and TRBJ2-7; a possible D gene is TRBD2 (7 bases). The ends were cut back, 3 bases at V and 8 bases at J, with 11 bases in the middle. Per the germline V gene, CDR1 is MDHEN and CDR2 is SYDVKM. There are 12 residues in the CDR3. CDR3: CASSFRGAKQYF. The CDR3 nucleotides are TGTGCCAGCAGTTTCCGGGGGGCGAAGCAGTACTTC.

This clone was detected only once. V gene TRBV7-3 combines with J gene TRBJ2-3, with D maybe TRBD2 (6 bases). V dropped 5 bases and J dropped 2 bases, with 11 bases sitting between them. There are 14 residues in the CDR3. The V gene's germline CDR1 is SGHTA and CDR2 FQGTGA. In nucleotides, the CDR3 is TGTGCCAGCAGCCCCGGGGGAGTCACAGATACGCAGTATTTT. It is translated as CASSPGGVTDTQYF.

The chain links TRBV25-1 to TRBJ2-5, with D possibly being TRBD2 (5 bases). Per the germline V gene, CDR1 is MGHDK and CDR2 is SYGVNS. The CDR3 extends over 15 amino acids. V was pared by 1 base and J by 4 bases, with 13 bases between. CDR3 in amino acids: CASSELREFSETQYF. The DNA for the CDR3 is TGTGCCAGCAGTGAATTGAGGGAGTTTTCAGAGACCCAGTACTTC.

The chain recombines TRBV15 with TRBJ1-1; TRBD1 aligns across 9 bases. The ends lost 3 bases at V and 7 bases at J; junction bases unmatched: 9. There are 15 residues in the CDR3. Germline V gene lookup returns CDR1 LNHNV and CDR2 YYDKDF (reference sequence). CDR3 amino acids: CATSSRQGVFSEAFF. The CDR3 nucleotides read TGTGCCACCAGCAGCAGACAGGGGGTTTTCAGTGAAGCTTTCTTT.

The V and J genes are TRBV25-1 and TRBJ2-1; D gene uncertain. The CDR3 runs 13 residues. V lost 1 base and J lost 8, with 9 bases in between. CDR1 and CDR2 (germline): MGHDK, SYGVNS. The CDR3, as DNA: TGTGCCAGCAGTGAATCCGTGGTAGATGAGCAGTTCTTC. As protein: CASSESVVDEQFF.

V gene TRBV4-3 combines with J gene TRBJ1-6, with a weak D call TRBD1 (6 bases). The V and J ends lost 1 base and 4 bases respectively, with 11 bases between them. Germline V gives CDR1 LGHNA, CDR2 YSLEER. The CDR3 runs 16 residues. The DNA for the CDR3 is TGCGCCAGCAGCCAAGCAGGGGATTTGTATAATTCACCCCTCCACTTT. Its translation: CASSQAGDLYNSPLHF.

The V gene is TRBV7-2, the J gene TRBJ2-1; 7 nucleotides align to TRBD2. The ends lost 4 bases at V and 10 bases at J; junction bases unmatched: 7. The CDR3 contains 13 residues. CDR1 is SGHTA, CDR2 FQGNSA, per germline. CDR3 amino acids: CASSSDPGGEQFF. The DNA for the CDR3 is TGTGCCAGCAGCTCAGACCCGGGAGGCGAGCAGTTCTTC.

The chain carries TRBV6-6 and TRBJ2-7, with no clear D. Trimming stripped 6 bases from V and 8 bases from J, with 11 bases between. This CDR3 spans 11 amino acids. CDR1 and CDR2 (germline): MNHNY, SVGAGI (reference sequence). Written as DNA, the CDR3 is TGTGCCAGCAGCCTTGACATTCAGCAGTACTTC. It encodes CASSLDIQQYF.

This clone was seen a few times. The J gene is TRBJ1-1, the V gene TRBV29-1; D is unresolved. The CDR3 contains 13 residues. Germline CDR1 is SQVTM and CDR2 is ANQGSEA. V was trimmed by 7 bases and J by 3 bases, leaving 15 bases between them. The CDR3 region is CSAADGIDTEAFF. Written as DNA, the CDR3 is TGCAGCGCTGCGGACGGGATTGACACTGAAGCTTTCTTT. Combining the CDR3 with reference TRBV29-1 and TRBJ1-1 gives the whole variable domain SAVISQKPSRDICQRGTSLTIQCQVDSQVTMMFWYRQQPGQSLTLIATANQGSEATYESGFVIDKFPISRPNLTFSTLTVSNMSPEDSSIYLCSAADGIDTEAFFGQGTRLTVV.

The chain carries TRBV18 and TRBJ2-3; unclear D gene. CDR3 size: 15 residues. Trimming pared 1 base from V and 5 bases from J, leaving 13 bases between. Germline CDR1 is KGHSH and CDR2 is LQKENI. CDR3 in DNA: TGTGCCAGCTCACCACTTGGGCCCCCACAAGATACGCAGTATTTT. It translates to CASSPLGPPQDTQYF. The full variable domain, rest sourced from reference TRBV18 and TRBJ2-3, is NAGVMQNPRHLVRRRGQEARLRCSPMKGHSHVYWYRQLPEEGLKFMVYLQKENIIDESGMPKERFSAEFPKEGPSILRIQQVVRGDSAAYFCASSPLGPPQDTQYFGPGTRLTVL.

The chain carries TRBV10-3 and TRBJ1-2; 12 positions agree with TRBD1. The CDR3 has 15 residues. V shed 10 bases, J shed 6 bases, and the junction held 12 bases outside the gene matches. CDR1 is ENHRY and CDR2 is SYGVKD in the germline V gene. DNA of the CDR3: TGTGCCACCGGGACAGGGGGCGTAATCAGTAATGGCTACACCTTC. As protein: CATGTGGVISNGYTF.

The chain uses TRBV25-1 and TRBJ1-6; D ambiguous. The CDR3 is made up of 13 amino acids. Trimming pared 4 bases from V and 9 bases from J, leaving 10 bases between. CDR1 is MGHDK, CDR2 SYGVNS, per germline. The CDR3 DNA reads TGTGCCAGCAGTGCCGGGAAGGGTTCACCCCTCCACTTT. Protein sequence: CASSAGKGSPLHF. The whole variable domain, filled in from reference TRBV25-1 and TRBJ1-6, reads EADIYQTPRYLVIGTGKKITLECSQTMGHDKMYWYQQDPGMELHLIHYSYGVNSTEKGDLSSESTVSRIRTEHFPLTLESARPSHTSQYLCASSAGKGSPLHFGNGTRLTVT.

On this clone itself: The same CDR3 is also encoded by other DNA sequences in this sample. The chain has TRBV19 and TRBJ1-5; 12 positions match TRBD1. CDR1 LNHDA and CDR2 SQIVND come from the germline V gene (reference sequence). Trimming at V came to 9 bases and at J to 7 bases, leaving 7 bases not matched to a gene. The CDR3 totals 14 residues. As DNA, the CDR3 is TGTGCCAGCTCCGGGACAGGGGGCCGACAGCCCCAGCATTTT. This codes for CASSGTGGRQPQHF.

The gene calls are TRBV7-6 and TRBJ2-5; D gene ambiguous. In germline, CDR1 is SGHVS, CDR2 FNYEAQ. Between the trimmed V and J ends, which lost 5 bases and 5 bases, there was a span of 15 bases. The CDR3 length is 14 residues. The CDR3 bases are TGTGCCAGCAGCGCCTCATCCCTCGGGGAGACCCAGTACTTC. Amino acids: CASSASSLGETQYF.

This clone was picked up one time. This chain links TRBV18 with TRBJ1-1; D not certain. V shed 6 bases and J shed 4 bases, with 12 bases lying between them. Germline V gene sequence: CDR1 KGHSH, CDR2 LQKENI. CDR3 length: 13 amino acids. The CDR3 bases are TGTGCCAGCTCCCCAAGGAGGGCCACTGAAGCTTTCTTT. Protein: CASSPRRATEAFF.

This clone was counted once. The rearrangement uses TRBV7-8 and TRBJ2-1, with D perhaps matching TRBD2 (6 bases). The CDR3 totals 15 residues. The germline gives CDR1 SGHVS, CDR2 FQNEAQ. The germline V and J ends were trimmed by 3 bases and 7 bases, with 16 bases remaining between them. Written as DNA, the CDR3 is TGTGCCAGCAGCTTTAGCGGCCCGGGGATAAATGAGCAGTTCTTC. This translates into CASSFSGPGINEQFF. Filled out from reference TRBV7-8 and TRBJ2-1, the complete variable domain reads GAGVSQSPRYKVAKRGQDVALRCDPISGHVSLFWYQQALGQGPEFLTYFQNEAQLDKSGLPSDRFFAERPEGSVSTLKIQRTQQEDSAVYLCASSFSGPGINEQFFGPGTRLTVL.

V usage is TRBV6-4 and J usage is TRBJ2-4, with D perhaps matching TRBD1 (5 bases). The CDR3 sequence is 13 residues long. Germline CDR1 reads MRHNA; CDR2 reads SNTAGT. V gave up 2 bases and J gave up 6 bases, with 8 bases separating them. CDR3 in amino acids: CASSDVRGNIQYF. In nucleotides, the CDR3 is TGTGCCAGCAGTGACGTTAGGGGAAACATTCAGTACTTC.

This clone is a singleton in its sample. The V call is TRBV30, the J call TRBJ1-5; TRBD1 might be the D (5 bases). CDR1 GTSNPN and CDR2 SVGIG come from the germline V gene (reference sequence). V lost 0 bases to trimming and J lost 5 bases, with 14 bases between them. This CDR3 contains 15 residues. DNA for the CDR3: TGTGCCTGGAGTGTAGTATCAGGGCATCATCAGCCCCAGCATTTT. It codes for CAWSVVSGHHQPQHF. Complete variable domain (other parts from reference TRBV30 and TRBJ1-5): SQTIHQWPATLVQPVGSPLSLECTVEGTSNPNLYWYRQAAGRGLQLLFYSVGIGQISSEVPQNLSASRPQDRQFILSSKKLLLSDSGFYLCAWSVVSGHHQPQHFGDGTRLSIL.